This T cell receptor beta chain was recovered during a study of T-cell memory formation after mild COVID-19. TCRdb re-analysed the 5' RACE reads in MiXCR, keeping a single row per CDR3 protein. The table shows hundreds of thousands of distinct CDR3 sequences, with around a quarter occurring only once. Notes on the study in general: Some SARS-CoV-2-responding clones were already detected in memory before infection.

The J segment lost 4 bases and the V segment lost 3 bases, leaving 5 bases of the junction unmatched. Per the germline V gene, CDR1 is SGHDT and CDR2 is YYEEEE. There are 14 residues in the CDR3. Notes on this clonotype: Its antigen is not known.

The rearrangement uses TRBV5-6 and TRBJ1-2; 8 nucleotides align to TRBD1. The receptor's source is an adult woman who had mild COVID-19 (a few samples of this study predate the infection). Cell type and time point are not known. Sample: PBMCs or a T cell subset sorted from them (not recorded which). The CDR3 region is CASSWTDRVYGYTF. The CDR3 coding sequence is TGTGCCAGCAGCTGGACGGACAGGGTCTATGGCTACACCTTC.